This T cell receptor (beta chain) derives from a study of blood T cell repertoires in COVID-19. Overall study context: COVID-19 samples, acute and convalescent, were from the United States, Italy and Spain. The analysed material was cDNA or gDNA that came from T cells, B-cell-depleted T cells, or PBMCs.

Enrolment of Seattle patients took place during active infection, and they were followed longitudinally. Authors' analysis steps: Reference gene primer amplification yielded estimated nucleated cell counts. Assay used: immunoSEQ multiplex PCR; TCRdb lists only in-frame clones, some missing. Clonal size and the V and J genes are those of that table, whereas D and trimming came from the DNA. This sample has more than 200,000 clones, with around 90% found just once. V lost 4 bases to trimming and J lost 5 bases; unmatched junction nucleotides: 8. This CDR3 region has 15 residues. CDR1 SQVTM and CDR2 ANQGSEA come from the germline V gene.

This clonotype was obtained from a woman aged 60 to 75 with COVID-19, enrolled during active disease. V usage is TRBV29-1 and J usage is TRBJ2-5; 12 nucleotides align to TRBD2. The sequenced sample was peripheral blood. CDR3 nucleotide sequence: TGCAGCGTTGGGCCCCAGACTAGCGGGAGTGAGACCCAGTACTTC. Its protein product is CSVGPQTSGSETQYF.